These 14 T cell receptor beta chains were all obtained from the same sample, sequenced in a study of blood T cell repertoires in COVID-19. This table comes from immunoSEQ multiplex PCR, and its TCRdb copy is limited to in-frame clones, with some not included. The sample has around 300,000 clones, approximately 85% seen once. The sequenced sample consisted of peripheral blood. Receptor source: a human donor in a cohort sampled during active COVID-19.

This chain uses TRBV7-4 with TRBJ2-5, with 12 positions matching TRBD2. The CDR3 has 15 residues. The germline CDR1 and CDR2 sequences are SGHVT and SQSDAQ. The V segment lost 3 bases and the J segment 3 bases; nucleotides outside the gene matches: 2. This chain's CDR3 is CASSLRLAGEETQYF. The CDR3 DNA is TGTGCCAGCAGCTTGAGACTAGCGGGGGAAGAGACCCAGTACTTC.

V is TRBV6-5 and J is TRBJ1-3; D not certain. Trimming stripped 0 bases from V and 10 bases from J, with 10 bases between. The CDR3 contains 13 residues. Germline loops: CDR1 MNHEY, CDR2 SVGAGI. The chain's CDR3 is CASSYSRGFTIYF. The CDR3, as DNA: TGTGCCAGCAGTTACTCCAGAGGATTTACCATATATTTT.

CDR3 DNA sequence: TGTGCCAGCACATCTAGCGGGGGGGACATAGCCAAAAACATTCAGTACTTC. Translation gives CASTSSGGDIAKNIQYF. This chain connects TRBV7-3 to TRBJ2-4; 12 positions agree with TRBD2. CDR3 length: 17 amino acids. Trimming took 7 bases from V and 0 from J; bases not matched to a gene: 7. Germline CDR1 reads SGHTA; CDR2 reads FQGTGA.

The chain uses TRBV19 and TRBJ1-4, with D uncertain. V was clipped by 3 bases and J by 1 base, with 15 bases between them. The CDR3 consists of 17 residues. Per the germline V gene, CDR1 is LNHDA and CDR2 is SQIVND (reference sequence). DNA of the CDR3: TGTGCCAGTAGTATGACCCCGGGAAGGCGAACTAATGAAAAACTGTTTTTT. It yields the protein CASSMTPGRRTNEKLFF.

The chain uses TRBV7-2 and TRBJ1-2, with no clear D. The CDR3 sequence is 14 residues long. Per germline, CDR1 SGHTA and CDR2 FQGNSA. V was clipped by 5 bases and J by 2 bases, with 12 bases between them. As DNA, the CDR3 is TGTGCCAGCAGCCCAGTGAGGGCAAACTATGGCTACACCTTC. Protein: CASSPVRANYGYTF.

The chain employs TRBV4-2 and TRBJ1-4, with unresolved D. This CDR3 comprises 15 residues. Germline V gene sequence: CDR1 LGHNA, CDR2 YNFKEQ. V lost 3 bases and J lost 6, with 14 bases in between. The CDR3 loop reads CASSQIVGGDEKLFF. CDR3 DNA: TGTGCCAGCAGCCAGATAGTGGGAGGCGATGAAAAACTGTTTTTT.

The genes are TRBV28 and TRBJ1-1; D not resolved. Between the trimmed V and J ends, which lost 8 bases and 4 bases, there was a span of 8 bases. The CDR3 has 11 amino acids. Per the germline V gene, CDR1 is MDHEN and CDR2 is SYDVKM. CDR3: CASRRGTEAFF. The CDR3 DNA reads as TGTGCCAGCCGCCGCGGCACTGAAGCTTTCTTT.

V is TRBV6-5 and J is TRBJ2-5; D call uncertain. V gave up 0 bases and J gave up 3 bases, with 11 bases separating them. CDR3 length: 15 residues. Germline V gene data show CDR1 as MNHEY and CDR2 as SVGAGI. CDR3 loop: CASSYSVVGKETQYF. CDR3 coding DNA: TGTGCCAGCAGTTACTCGGTAGTGGGCAAAGAGACCCAGTACTTC.

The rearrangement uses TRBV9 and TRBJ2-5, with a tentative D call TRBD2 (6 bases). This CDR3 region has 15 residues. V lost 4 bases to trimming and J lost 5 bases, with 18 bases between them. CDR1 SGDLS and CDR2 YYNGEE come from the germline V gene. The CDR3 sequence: CASSFEEGIAETQYF. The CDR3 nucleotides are TGTGCCAGCAGCTTCGAGGAGGGGATTGCCGAGACCCAGTACTTC.

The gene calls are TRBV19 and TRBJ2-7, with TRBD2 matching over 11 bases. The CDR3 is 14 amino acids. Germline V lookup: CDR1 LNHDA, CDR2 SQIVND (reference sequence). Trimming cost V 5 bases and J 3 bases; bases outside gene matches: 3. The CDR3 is CASSDTSGGYEQYF. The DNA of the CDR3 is TGTGCCAGTAGTGATACTAGCGGGGGCTACGAGCAGTACTTC.

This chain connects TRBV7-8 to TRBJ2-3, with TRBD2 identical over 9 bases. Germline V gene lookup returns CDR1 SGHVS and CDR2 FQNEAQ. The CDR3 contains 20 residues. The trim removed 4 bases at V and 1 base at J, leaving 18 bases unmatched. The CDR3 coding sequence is TGTGCCAGCAGCTCCCGGAGGGAGCGGGGGGCCCCGTCGCGCACAGATACGCAGTATTTT. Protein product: CASSSRRERGAPSRTDTQYF.

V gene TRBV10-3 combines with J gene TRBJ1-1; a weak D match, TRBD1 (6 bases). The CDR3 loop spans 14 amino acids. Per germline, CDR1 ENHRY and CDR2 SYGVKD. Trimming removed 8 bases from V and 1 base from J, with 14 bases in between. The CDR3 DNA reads TGTGCCATCGGTGCAGGGGAGAGGAACACTGAAGCTTTCTTT. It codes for CAIGAGERNTEAFF.

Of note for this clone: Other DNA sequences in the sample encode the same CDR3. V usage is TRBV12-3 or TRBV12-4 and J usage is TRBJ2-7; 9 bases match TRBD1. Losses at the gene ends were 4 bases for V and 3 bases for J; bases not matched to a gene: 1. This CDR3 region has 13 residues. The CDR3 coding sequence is TGTGCCAGCAGTTCGGACAGGGGCTACGAGCAGTACTTC. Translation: CASSSDRGYEQYF.

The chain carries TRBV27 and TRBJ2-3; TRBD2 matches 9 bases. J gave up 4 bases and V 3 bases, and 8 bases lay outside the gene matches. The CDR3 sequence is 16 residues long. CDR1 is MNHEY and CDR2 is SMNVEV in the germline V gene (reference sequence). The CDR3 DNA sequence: TGTGCCAGCAGTTTGTGCCTAGCGGGGTGCCCAGATACGCAGTATTTT. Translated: CASSLCLAGCPDTQYF.